The 27 T cell receptor beta chains below come from one sample, sequenced in a study of T-cell reconstitution after alpha-beta-depleted transplantation in children. Library preparation (for TCRbeta) was performed with unique molecular identifiers. TCRdb recomputed calls from the PCR reads with MiXCR, one row per CDR3 protein. The sample has hundreds of thousands of distinct CDR3 sequences, 16% seen once. Sequenced material: PBMCs from the stem cell graft donor, taken from the stem cell graft. The source is a human donor who donated a stem cell graft to a child with acute myeloid leukemia.

This chain uses TRBV24-1 with TRBJ1-5; a weak D match, TRBD1 (5 bases). Germline V gene data show CDR1 as KGHDR and CDR2 as SFDVKD. V dropped 7 bases and J dropped 0 bases, with 6 bases sitting between them. The CDR3 runs to 13 residues. The CDR3 reads CATRDTSNQPQHF. CDR3 nucleotides: TGTGCCACCAGGGACACTAGCAATCAGCCCCAGCATTTT.

For this clonotype: The junction shows a germline mismatch at one end, possibly a read error. The chain uses TRBV7-2 and TRBJ2-7, with D possibly called TRBD1 or TRBD2 (5 bases each). Germline V gene sequence: CDR1 SGHTA, CDR2 FQGNSA. The CDR3 is made up of 14 amino acids. The CDR3 loop is CAISPGRHSYEQYF. The DNA of the CDR3 is TGTGCCATCAGCCCGGGACGGCACTCCTACGAGCAGTACTTC.

V is TRBV7-2 and J is TRBJ2-2, with no clear D. CDR3 length equals 13 residues. V was clipped by 5 bases and J by 7 bases, with 11 bases between them. Germline CDR1 is SGHTA and CDR2 is FQGNSA. As DNA, the CDR3 is TGTGCCAGCAGCCTCCCACGGCGCGGGGAGCTGTTTTTT. This sequence encodes CASSLPRRGELFF.

This clonotype showed up many times. The chain uses TRBV5-6 and TRBJ2-7; D perhaps matches TRBD1 (6 bases). Germline CDR1 SGHDT, CDR2 YYEEEE. Trimming cost V 0 bases and J 3 bases, with 10 bases left between them. The CDR3 runs to 14 residues. The CDR3 here is CASSLANRDYEQYV. DNA of the CDR3: TGTGCCAGCAGCTTGGCCAACAGGGACTACGAGCAGTACGTC.

This clonotype was seen ten or more times. The chain is built from TRBV29-1 and TRBJ1-2; D gene ambiguous. Trimming removed 5 bases at V and 5 bases at J, with 15 bases between. Germline assignment: CDR1 SQVTM and CDR2 ANQGSEA. The length of the CDR3 is 13 residues. The CDR3 region is CSVLRRSDYGYTF. The CDR3 DNA reads TGCAGCGTTCTGAGAAGGTCAGATTATGGCTACACCTTC.

The chain combines TRBV12-3 or TRBV12-4 with TRBJ1-5; TRBD1 matches at 7 bases. V shed 7 bases and J 1 base; nucleotides not matched to a gene: 7. CDR3 length: 15 residues. The CDR3 DNA sequence: TGTGCCAGCATGAGCGTAGGGGGCAGCAATCAGCCCCAGCATTTT. Residues: CASMSVGGSNQPQHF.

This clonotype has a handful of counts. This chain uses TRBV25-1 with TRBJ1-3, with D tentatively TRBD1 (6 bases). This CDR3 region has 15 residues. The V end lost 5 bases, the J end lost 2 bases, and 13 bases lay between the germline ends. The germline V gene has CDR1 MGHDK and CDR2 SYGVNS. The CDR3 DNA is TGTGCCAGCAGTTCGCCAGGGGACCCTGGAAACACCATATATTTT. This encodes CASSSPGDPGNTIYF.

Ten or more counts support this clonotype. The genes are TRBV20-1 and TRBJ2-2; D call uncertain. The V gene lost 1 base and the J gene lost 11 bases, with 8 bases spanning the gap. This CDR3 comprises 11 residues. Germline V gene sequence: CDR1 DFQATT, CDR2 SNEGSKA (reference sequence). In DNA, the CDR3 is TGCAGTGCTAGAGCTAGGGCCGAGCTGTTTTTT. It codes for CSARARAELFF.

This rearrangement joins TRBV5-1 to TRBJ2-3, with D possibly matching TRBD1 (6 bases). The CDR3 extends over 17 amino acids. The V gene's germline CDR1 is SGHRS and CDR2 YFSETQ. V lost 4 bases and J 0 bases, leaving 18 bases between the germline ends. CDR3 residues: CASSVGATVSSTDTQYF. Written as DNA, the CDR3 is TGCGCCAGCAGCGTGGGGGCCACGGTGTCTAGCACAGATACGCAGTATTTT. The whole variable domain, filled in from reference TRBV5-1 and TRBJ2-3, reads KAGVTQTPRYLIKTRGQQVTLSCSPISGHRSVSWYQQTPGQGLQFLFEYFSETQRNKGNFPGRFSGRQFSNSRSEMNVSTLELGDSALYLCASSVGATVSSTDTQYFGPGTRLTVL.

V is TRBV11-2 and J is TRBJ2-2; no clear D gene. The CDR3 loop spans 14 amino acids. The germline V gene encodes CDR1 SGHAT and CDR2 FQNNGV. V was cut by 4 bases and J by 8 bases, with 14 bases left in between. The CDR3 DNA is TGTGCCAGCAGCTCATCTCAGACTCCAGGGGAGCTGTTTTTT. As protein: CASSSSQTPGELFF.

The rearrangement joins TRBV12-3 or TRBV12-4 to TRBJ2-3; 9 nucleotides match TRBD1. The CDR3 covers 16 residues. V shed 5 bases and J 3 bases; nucleotides not matched to a gene: 9. This chain's CDR3 is CASSPRGQGGTDTQYF. In DNA form, the CDR3 reads TGTGCCAGCAGTCCCAGGGGACAGGGCGGAACAGATACGCAGTATTTT.

The table lists this clonotype with many counts. V usage is TRBV7-3 and J usage is TRBJ2-6, with TRBD2 identical over 12 bases. With V trimmed by 3 bases and J by 2 bases, 5 bases remained unmatched. The germline CDR1 and CDR2 sequences are SGHTA and FQGTGA. This CDR3 contains 18 residues. The CDR3 sequence: CASSFSSGGATGANVLTF. In DNA form, the CDR3 reads TGTGCCAGCAGCTTTTCTAGCGGGGGGGCAACTGGGGCCAACGTCCTGACTTTC.

This clonotype has at least ten counts. The gene calls are TRBV7-2 and TRBJ1-1; the D is unclear. V lost 7 bases and J lost 0, with 12 bases in between. CDR3 length equals 14 residues. CDR1 and CDR2 from the germline V gene are SGHTA and FQGNSA. CDR3 in DNA: TGTGCCAGCACTCTCCGCGGGATGAACACTGAAGCTTTCTTT. Translating it yields CASTLRGMNTEAFF.

This clonotype has at least ten counts. V and J are TRBV20-1 and TRBJ1-3; TRBD1 agrees at 7 bases. Trimming cost V 4 bases and J 4 bases; bases outside gene matches: 7. This CDR3 contains 14 residues. Germline V lookup: CDR1 DFQATT, CDR2 SNEGSKA (reference sequence). Here the CDR3 DNA reads TGCAGTGCTACCTACAGGGGTGCGGGAAACACCATATATTTT. This translates into CSATYRGAGNTIYF.

J is TRBJ2-2 and V is TRBV4-2; TRBD2 matches 7 bases. The germline V gene encodes CDR1 LGHNA and CDR2 YNFKEQ. This CDR3 is built from 16 residues. Trimming cost V 1 base and J 4 bases; bases outside gene matches: 6. The CDR3 protein is CASSQASWGGTGELFF. CDR3 nucleotide sequence: TGTGCCAGCAGCCAAGCGTCCTGGGGGGGCACCGGGGAGCTGTTTTTT.

In this sample, this clonotype turned up many times. This rearrangement joins TRBV6-2 or TRBV6-3 to TRBJ2-3; 10 bases line up with TRBD2. This CDR3 is built from 15 residues. After removal of 6 bases from V and 2 bases from J, the junction contained 5 bases not matched to a gene. Germline V CDR1 and CDR2: MNHEY, SVGEGT. Written as DNA, the CDR3 is TGTGCCAGCAGCTCCGGGACTAGCGCCACAGATACGCAGTATTTT. Amino acid sequence: CASSSGTSATDTQYF.

This clonotype was counted at least ten times. The chain joins TRBV7-9 to TRBJ2-7; D not certain. In germline, CDR1 is SEHNR, CDR2 FQNEAQ (reference sequence). Trimming cost V 1 base and J 5 bases, with 6 bases left between them. This CDR3 comprises 12 residues. DNA for the CDR3: TGTGCCAGCAGCTTAGGGCGGAACGAGCAGTACGTC. This codes for CASSLGRNEQYV.

This clonotype has a count of ten or more. The rearrangement uses TRBV29-1 and TRBJ2-2, with D maybe TRBD1 (5 bases). The CDR3 runs to 13 residues. Trimming stripped 2 bases from V and 4 bases from J, with 8 bases between. Germline V gives CDR1 SQVTM, CDR2 ANQGSEA. CDR3 region: CSVERRATGELFF. The CDR3 coding sequence is TGCAGCGTTGAACGCAGGGCCACCGGGGAGCTGTTTTTT.

This clonotype came up many times. The chain uses TRBV4-2 and TRBJ2-3; TRBD2 might be the D (6 bases). The V end was cut by 4 bases, the J end by 5 bases, with 7 bases between. The CDR3 loop spans 12 amino acids. CDR1 is LGHNA and CDR2 is YNFKEQ in the germline V gene. The CDR3 DNA reads TGTGCCAGCAGCCGGGGGGAAGATACGCAGTATTTT. This codes for CASSRGEDTQYF.

In its sample, this clonotype was seen many times. The CDR3 bases are TGTGCCAGCAGCAGACAGTCTCAAGGCAATCAGCCCCAGCATTTT. The encoded protein is CASSRQSQGNQPQHF. The chain employs TRBV12-3 or TRBV12-4 and TRBJ1-5; TRBD1 is a possible D gene (5 bases). Deletions cut 6 bases from V and 2 bases from J, with 14 bases between. The CDR3 consists of 15 residues.

This clonotype has at least ten counts. The chain uses TRBV6-5 and TRBJ1-4; D is ambiguous. The ends were cut back, 2 bases at V and 8 bases at J, with 9 bases in the middle. CDR1 and CDR2 (germline): MNHEY, SVGAGI. This CDR3 has 13 amino acids. The CDR3 nucleotides are TGTGCCAGCAGTTACCTTCTCCGGGAAAAACTGTTTTTT. Protein product: CASSYLLREKLFF.

Many counts were recorded for this clonotype. The J gene is TRBJ2-1, the V gene TRBV6-5; 8 bases map to TRBD1. Germline-derived CDR1 and CDR2 are MNHEY and SVGAGI. Unmatched junction bases numbered 7, after V lost 8 bases and J lost 4 bases. This CDR3 has 14 amino acids. The CDR3 region is CASRGTGPYNEQFF. DNA of the CDR3: TGTGCCAGCCGCGGGACAGGACCTTACAATGAGCAGTTCTTC.

In its sample, this clonotype was seen a few times. This chain links TRBV6-5 with TRBJ2-1; perhaps TRBD1 as D (5 bases). Germline values: CDR1 MNHEY, CDR2 SVGAGI. Between the trimmed V and J ends, which lost 6 bases and 9 bases, there was a span of 21 bases. The CDR3 length is 15 residues. Here the CDR3 DNA reads TGTGCCAGCAGAGGGTGGAACAGGATCGCAATTGAGCAGTTCTTC. Translating it yields CASRGWNRIAIEQFF.

This chain uses TRBV4-1 with TRBJ2-1, with 13 bases aligning to TRBD2. There are 17 residues in the CDR3. Germline-derived CDR1 and CDR2 are MGHRA and YSYEKL. Germline trimming cut 4 bases from V and 10 bases from J; bases unmatched to any gene: 13. In nucleotides, the CDR3 is TGCGCCAGCAGCCGCGGACTAGCGGGGGTCTCGGGGCGCGAGCAGTTCTTC. Its protein product is CASSRGLAGVSGREQFF.

V usage is TRBV2 and J usage is TRBJ2-1; 7 bases agree with TRBD2. The CDR3 is 16 residues long. CDR1 is SNHLY and CDR2 is FYNNEI in the germline V gene. Losses at the gene ends were 3 bases for V and 4 bases for J; bases not matched to a gene: 9. The CDR3 loop is CASSDPPSGTYNEQFF. CDR3 nucleotide sequence: TGTGCCAGCAGTGATCCCCCCAGCGGGACTTACAATGAGCAGTTCTTC.

This clonotype has a count of ten or more. The chain links TRBV7-8 to TRBJ2-1; a weak D match, TRBD2 (5 bases). From germline, CDR1 is SGHVS and CDR2 FQNEAQ. The CDR3 length is 13 residues. Trimming stripped 1 base from V and 9 bases from J, with 10 bases between. As DNA, the CDR3 is TGTGCCAGCAGCTTAGGGAGGAGCGGTGAGCAGTTCTTC. Translated: CASSLGRSGEQFF.

The chain has TRBV24-1 and TRBJ2-1; D unclear. This CDR3 spans 18 amino acids. Germline V gene data show CDR1 as KGHDR and CDR2 as SFDVKD. With 4 bases removed from V and 0 bases from J, the gap between germline ends came to 18 bases. CDR3 region: CATSDPFQVSNSYNEQFF. CDR3 sequence (DNA): TGTGCCACCAGTGACCCCTTTCAGGTGAGCAACTCCTACAATGAGCAGTTCTTC.